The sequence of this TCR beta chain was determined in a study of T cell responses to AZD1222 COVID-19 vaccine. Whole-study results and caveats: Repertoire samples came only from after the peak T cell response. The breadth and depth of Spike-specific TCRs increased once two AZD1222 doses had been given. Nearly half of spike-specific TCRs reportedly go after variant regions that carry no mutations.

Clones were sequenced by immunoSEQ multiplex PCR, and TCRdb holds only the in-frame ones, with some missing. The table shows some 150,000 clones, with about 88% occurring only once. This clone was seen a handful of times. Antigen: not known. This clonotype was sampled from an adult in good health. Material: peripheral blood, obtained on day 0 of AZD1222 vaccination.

The CDR3 nucleotides read TGTGCCAGCAGCGTAGACAAACGCACAGATACGCAGTATTTT. Translated: CASSVDKRTDTQYF. This chain uses TRBV9 with TRBJ2-3; D is unresolved. This CDR3 has 14 amino acids. With 0 bases removed from V and 1 base from J, the gap between germline ends came to 6 bases. Per the germline V gene, CDR1 is SGDLS and CDR2 is YYNGEE.